There are many counts of the clone carrying this T cell receptor beta chain. As yet, its antigen is unknown. Trimming took 4 bases from V and 8 from J; bases not matched to a gene: 6. This CDR3 has 13 residues. The V gene's germline CDR1 is SGHRS and CDR2 YFSETQ. TCRdb fed the 5' RACE reads into MiXCR, producing one record per CDR3 protein. The sample includes roughly 89,000 distinct CDR3 sequences, about 15% of them seen just once. This sample was included in a study of T-cell memory formation after mild COVID-19. General study results and limits: Clones contracting over day 15 to 85 were CD4/CD8 balanced, with later expanders leaning CD4+. Those CD4+ clones that contracted were mainly in CM and EM (CD8+ ones in EMRA).

Material: PBMCs or a T cell subset sorted from them (not recorded which). The clonotype originates from a man between 18 and 29 years old who had mild COVID-19 (a few samples of this study predate the infection). Cell type and time point are not known. The rearrangement joins TRBV5-1 to TRBJ2-1; 7 positions agree with TRBD2. The CDR3 DNA is TGCGCCAGCAGCCTGGGCGGGGGAGATGAGCAGTTCTTC. It yields the protein CASSLGGGDEQFF.